What follows is one T cell receptor beta chain and its context. Its cognate antigen is unknown. The sample is drawn from a study of OX40 agonist ivuxolimab in advanced cancers. The wider study: Mean age around 60 years, range roughly 20 to 85; 82.7% male.

Study-wide results and limits: The expanded peripheral T cells' antigen specificity was not determined. Some patients without response likewise showed low normalized clonal expansion. Among patients with partial responses at 0.1-3.0 mg/kg, clonal expansion was among the lowest.

Some clones are missing from TCRdb's copy, which holds only in-frame ones; the method was immunoSEQ multiplex PCR. The data show some 95,000 clones, about 88% seen once. The V end lost 3 bases, the J end lost 6 bases, and 16 bases lay between the germline ends. Germline CDR1 and CDR2: SGHRS and YFSETQ. This CDR3 comprises 14 residues. The V call is TRBV5-1, the J call TRBJ2-7; D perhaps matches TRBD2 (6 bases). The receptor was derived from an adult with an advanced solid tumor such as melanoma, head and neck, liver or kidney cancer. Sample: CD4+ or CD8+ T cells sorted from blood, taken in a trial of the OX40 agonist ivuxolimab. This chain's CDR3 is CASSSGTLGGEQYF. The CDR3, as DNA: TGCGCCAGCAGCTCCGGGACTCTTGGCGGCGAGCAGTACTTC.